In its sample, the clone carrying this TCR beta chain was seen a few times. The sample is drawn from a study of immune reconstitution after stem cell transplant in scleroderma. There are 13 residues in the CDR3. CDR1 and CDR2 from the germline V gene are SGHRS and YFSETQ. Between the trimmed V and J ends, which lost 5 bases and 4 bases, there was a span of 11 bases. In TCRdb, the RT-PCR reads were re-called with MiXCR into one record per CDR3 protein. Here the sample spans 2,500 to 3,500 distinct CDR3 sequences, over 8% being singletons. This material was obtained before or after autologous hematopoietic stem cell transplantation (not recorded which). This chain joins TRBV5-1 and TRBJ2-3; D might be TRBD1 (5 bases). The receptor's source is a female donor with systemic sclerosis. In DNA form, the CDR3 reads TGCGCCAGCAGGGGCCAGGGTGCAGATACGCAGTATTTT. This codes for CASRGQGADTQYF.